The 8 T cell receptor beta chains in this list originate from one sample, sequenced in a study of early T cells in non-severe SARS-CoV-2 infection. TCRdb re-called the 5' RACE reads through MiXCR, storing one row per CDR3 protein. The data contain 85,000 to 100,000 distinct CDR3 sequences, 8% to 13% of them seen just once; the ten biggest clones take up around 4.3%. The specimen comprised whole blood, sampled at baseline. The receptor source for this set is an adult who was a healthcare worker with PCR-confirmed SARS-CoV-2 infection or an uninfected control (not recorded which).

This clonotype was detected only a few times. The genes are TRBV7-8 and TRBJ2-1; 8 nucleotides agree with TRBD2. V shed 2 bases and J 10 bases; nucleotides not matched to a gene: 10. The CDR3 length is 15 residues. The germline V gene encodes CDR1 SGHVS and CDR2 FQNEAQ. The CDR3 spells CASSLSGGAVQEQFF. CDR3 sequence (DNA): TGTGCCAGCAGCTTATCGGGGGGGGCCGTCCAAGAGCAGTTCTTC. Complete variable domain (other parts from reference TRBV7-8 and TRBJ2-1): GAGVSQSPRYKVAKRGQDVALRCDPISGHVSLFWYQQALGQGPEFLTYFQNEAQLDKSGLPSDRFFAERPEGSVSTLKIQRTQQEDSAVYLCASSLSGGAVQEQFFGPGTRLTVL.

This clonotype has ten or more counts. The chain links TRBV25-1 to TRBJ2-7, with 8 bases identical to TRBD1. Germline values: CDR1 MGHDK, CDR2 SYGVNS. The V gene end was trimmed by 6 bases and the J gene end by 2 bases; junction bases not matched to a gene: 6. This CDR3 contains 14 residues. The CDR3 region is CASRARDRPYEQYF. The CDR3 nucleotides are TGTGCCAGCAGAGCCAGGGACAGGCCCTACGAGCAGTACTTC.

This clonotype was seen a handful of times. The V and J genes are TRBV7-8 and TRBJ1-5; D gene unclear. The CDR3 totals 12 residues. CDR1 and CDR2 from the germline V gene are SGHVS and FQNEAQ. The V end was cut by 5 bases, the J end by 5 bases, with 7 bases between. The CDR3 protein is CASSTSDQPQHF. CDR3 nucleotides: TGTGCCAGCAGCACCTCAGATCAGCCCCAGCATTTT.

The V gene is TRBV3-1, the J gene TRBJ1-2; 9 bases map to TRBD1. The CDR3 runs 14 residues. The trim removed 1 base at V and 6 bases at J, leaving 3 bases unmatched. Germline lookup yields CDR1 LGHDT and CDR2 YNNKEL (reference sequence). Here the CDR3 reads CASSQAGTGNGYTF. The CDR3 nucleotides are TGTGCCAGCAGCCAAGCAGGGACAGGGAATGGCTACACCTTC.

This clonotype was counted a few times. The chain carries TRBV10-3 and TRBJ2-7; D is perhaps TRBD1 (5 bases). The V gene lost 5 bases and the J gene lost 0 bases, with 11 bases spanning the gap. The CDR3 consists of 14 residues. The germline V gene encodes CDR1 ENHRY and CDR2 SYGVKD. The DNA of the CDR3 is TGTGCCATCAGTAGGAAGACAGACTCCTACGAGCAGTACTTC. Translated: CAISRKTDSYEQYF.

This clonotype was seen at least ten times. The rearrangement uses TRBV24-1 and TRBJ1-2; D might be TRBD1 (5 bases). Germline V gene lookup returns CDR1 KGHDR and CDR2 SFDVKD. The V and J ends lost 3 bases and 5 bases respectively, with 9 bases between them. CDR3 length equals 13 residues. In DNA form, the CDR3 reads TGTGCCACCAGTGATGGGGCGGGGTATGGCTACACCTTC. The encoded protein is CATSDGAGYGYTF.

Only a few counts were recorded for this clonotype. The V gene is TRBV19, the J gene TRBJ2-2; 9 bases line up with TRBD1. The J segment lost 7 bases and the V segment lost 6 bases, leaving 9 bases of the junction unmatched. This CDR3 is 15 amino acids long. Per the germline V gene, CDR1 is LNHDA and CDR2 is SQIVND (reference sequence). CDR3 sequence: CASSLTDRGIGELFF. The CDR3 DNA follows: TGTGCCAGTAGCCTGACGGACAGGGGAATCGGGGAGCTGTTTTTT. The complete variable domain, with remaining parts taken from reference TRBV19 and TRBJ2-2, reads DGGITQSPKYLFRKEGQNVTLSCEQNLNHDAMYWYRQDPGQGLRLIYYSQIVNDFQKGDIAEGYSVSREKKESFPLTVTSAQKNPTAFYLCASSLTDRGIGELFFGEGSRLTVL.

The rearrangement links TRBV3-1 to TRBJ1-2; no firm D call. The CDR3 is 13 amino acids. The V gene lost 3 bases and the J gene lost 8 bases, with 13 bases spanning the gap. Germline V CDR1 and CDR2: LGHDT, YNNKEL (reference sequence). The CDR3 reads CASSQGRVKGYTF. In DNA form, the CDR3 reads TGTGCCAGCAGCCAGGGTCGAGTGAAAGGCTACACCTTC.